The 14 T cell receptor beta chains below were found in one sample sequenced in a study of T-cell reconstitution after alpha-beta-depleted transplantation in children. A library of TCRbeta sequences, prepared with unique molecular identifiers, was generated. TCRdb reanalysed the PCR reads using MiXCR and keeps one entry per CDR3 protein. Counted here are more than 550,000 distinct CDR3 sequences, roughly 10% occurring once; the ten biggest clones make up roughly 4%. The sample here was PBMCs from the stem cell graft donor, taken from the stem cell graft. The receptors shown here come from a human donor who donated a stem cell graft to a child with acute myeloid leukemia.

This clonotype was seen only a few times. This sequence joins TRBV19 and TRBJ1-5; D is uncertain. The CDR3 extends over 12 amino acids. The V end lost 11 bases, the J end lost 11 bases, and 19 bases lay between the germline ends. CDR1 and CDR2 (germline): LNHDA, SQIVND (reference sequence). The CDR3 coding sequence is TGTGCCGGAGGGTCCCGGGGAGTAGCCCAGCATTTT. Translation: CAGGSRGVAQHF.

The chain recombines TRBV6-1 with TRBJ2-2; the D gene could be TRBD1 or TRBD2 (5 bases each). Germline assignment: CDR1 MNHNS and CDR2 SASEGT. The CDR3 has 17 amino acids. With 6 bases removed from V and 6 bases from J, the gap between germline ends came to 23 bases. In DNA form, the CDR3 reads TGTGCCAGCAGCTCTAGGGGATTGGGGAGTAAGTCCGGGGAGCTGTTTTTT. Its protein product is CASSSRGLGSKSGELFF.

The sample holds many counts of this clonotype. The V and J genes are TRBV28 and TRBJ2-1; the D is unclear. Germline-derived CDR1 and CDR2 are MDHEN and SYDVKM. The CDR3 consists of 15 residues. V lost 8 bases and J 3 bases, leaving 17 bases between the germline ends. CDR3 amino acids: CASRDGSELYNEQFF. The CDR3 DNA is TGTGCCAGCCGAGACGGGTCGGAGCTCTACAATGAGCAGTTCTTC.

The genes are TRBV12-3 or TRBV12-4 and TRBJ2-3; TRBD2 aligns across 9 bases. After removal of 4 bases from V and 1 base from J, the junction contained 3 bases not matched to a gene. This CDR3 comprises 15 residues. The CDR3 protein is CASSWGLARTDTQYF. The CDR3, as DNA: TGTGCCAGCAGTTGGGGACTAGCCCGCACAGATACGCAGTATTTT.

CDR3 nucleotides: TGTGCCAGTAGTACACGACTAGCGGGAGCGGTGAAGACCCAGTACTTC. Translated: CASSTRLAGAVKTQYF. The rearrangement joins TRBV19 to TRBJ2-5; TRBD2 aligns across 12 bases. V was clipped by 4 bases and J by 6 bases; unmatched bases: 9. The CDR3 is made up of 16 amino acids. Looked up from germline, CDR1 is LNHDA and CDR2 is SQIVND (reference sequence).

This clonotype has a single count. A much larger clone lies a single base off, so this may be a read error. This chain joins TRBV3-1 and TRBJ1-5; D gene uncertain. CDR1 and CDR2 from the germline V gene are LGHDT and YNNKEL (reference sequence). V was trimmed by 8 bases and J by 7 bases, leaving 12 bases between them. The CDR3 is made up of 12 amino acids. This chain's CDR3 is CASCLGQQPQHF. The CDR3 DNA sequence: TGTGCCAGCTGTTTAGGGCAGCAGCCCCAGCATTTT. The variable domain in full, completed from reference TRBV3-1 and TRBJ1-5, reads DTAVSQTPKYLVTQMGNDKSIKCEQNLGHDTMYWYKQDSKKFLKIMFSYNNKELIINETVPNRFSPKSPDKAHLNLHINSLELGDSAVYFCASCLGQQPQHFGDGTRLSIL.

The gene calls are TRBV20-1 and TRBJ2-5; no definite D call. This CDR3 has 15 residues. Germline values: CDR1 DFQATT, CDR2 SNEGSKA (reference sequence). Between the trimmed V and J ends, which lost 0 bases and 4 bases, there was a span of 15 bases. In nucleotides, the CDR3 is TGCAGTGCTAGAGATCCACCGCCCAGAGGAGAGACCCAGTACTTC. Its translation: CSARDPPPRGETQYF.

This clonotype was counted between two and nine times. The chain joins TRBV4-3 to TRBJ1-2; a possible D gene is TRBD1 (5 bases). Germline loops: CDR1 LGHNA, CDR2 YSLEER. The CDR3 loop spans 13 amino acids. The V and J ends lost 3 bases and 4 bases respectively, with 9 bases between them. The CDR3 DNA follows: TGCGCCAGCAGCCATTTGGGGGGCTATGGCTACACCTTC. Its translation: CASSHLGGYGYTF.

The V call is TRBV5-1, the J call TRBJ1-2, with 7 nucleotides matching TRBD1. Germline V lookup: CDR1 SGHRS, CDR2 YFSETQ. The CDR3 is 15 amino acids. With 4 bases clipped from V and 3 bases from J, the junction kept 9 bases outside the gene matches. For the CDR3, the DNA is TGCGCCAGCAGCATTGGACAGGCCGCTTACTATGGCTACACCTTC. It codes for CASSIGQAAYYGYTF.

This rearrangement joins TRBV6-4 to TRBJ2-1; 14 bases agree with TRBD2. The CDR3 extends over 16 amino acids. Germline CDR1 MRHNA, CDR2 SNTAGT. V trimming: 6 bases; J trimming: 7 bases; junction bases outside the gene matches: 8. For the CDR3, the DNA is TGTGCCAGCAGCCCCGGGACTAGCGGGAGAGGGAATGAGCAGTTCTTC. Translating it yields CASSPGTSGRGNEQFF.

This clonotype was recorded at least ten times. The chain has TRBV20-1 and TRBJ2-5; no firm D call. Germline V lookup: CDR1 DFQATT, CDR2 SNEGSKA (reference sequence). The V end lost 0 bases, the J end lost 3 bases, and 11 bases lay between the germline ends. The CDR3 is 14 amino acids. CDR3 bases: TGCAGTGCTAGAGATGAGGTGGTTAAAGAGACCCAGTACTTC. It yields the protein CSARDEVVKETQYF.

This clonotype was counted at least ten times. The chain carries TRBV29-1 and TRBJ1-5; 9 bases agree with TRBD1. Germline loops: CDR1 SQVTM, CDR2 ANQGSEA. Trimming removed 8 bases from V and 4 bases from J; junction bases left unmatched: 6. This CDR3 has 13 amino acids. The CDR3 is CSFRTGENQPQHF. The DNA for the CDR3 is TGCAGCTTTAGGACAGGGGAGAATCAGCCCCAGCATTTT.

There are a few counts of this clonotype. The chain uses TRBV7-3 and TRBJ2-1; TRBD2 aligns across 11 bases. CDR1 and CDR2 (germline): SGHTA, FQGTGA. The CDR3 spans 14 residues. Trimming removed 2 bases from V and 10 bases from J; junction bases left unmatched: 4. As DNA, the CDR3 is TGTGCCAGCAGCTTACTAGCGGGAGGACAGGAGCAGTTCTTC. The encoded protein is CASSLLAGGQEQFF.

The CDR3 DNA reads TGTGCCAGCAGTTTAGCGATGTCAGGGGCTACAGATACGCAGTATTTT. Amino acids: CASSLAMSGATDTQYF. The chain is built from TRBV12-3 or TRBV12-4 and TRBJ2-3, with D maybe TRBD1 (6 bases). The V end lost 0 bases, the J end lost 3 bases, and 13 bases lay between the germline ends. This CDR3 is built from 16 residues.